This TCR beta chain was identified in a study of OX40 agonist ivuxolimab in advanced cancers. Study overall: Patients' therapy was ivuxolimab, an antibody that acts as an agonist of OX40 (CD134).

Germline V lookup: CDR1 MRHNA, CDR2 SNTAGT. V shed 5 bases and J 7 bases; nucleotides not matched to a gene: 7. This CDR3 contains 15 residues. In this sample, this clone turned up a few times. Repertoires were generated with immunoSEQ multiplex PCR, while TCRdb's copy carries only in-frame clones and drops some. The table has about 66,000 clones, around 83% seen once. The receptor was derived from an adult with an advanced solid tumor such as melanoma, head and neck, liver or kidney cancer. The chain links TRBV6-4 to TRBJ2-1; 11 bases are shared with TRBD2. The material sequenced was CD4+ or CD8+ T cells sorted from blood, taken in a trial of the OX40 agonist ivuxolimab. CDR3 nucleotides: TGTGCCAGCAGTCCAACTAGCGGGAGAAGGAATGAGCAGTTCTTC. Its translation: CASSPTSGRRNEQFF.